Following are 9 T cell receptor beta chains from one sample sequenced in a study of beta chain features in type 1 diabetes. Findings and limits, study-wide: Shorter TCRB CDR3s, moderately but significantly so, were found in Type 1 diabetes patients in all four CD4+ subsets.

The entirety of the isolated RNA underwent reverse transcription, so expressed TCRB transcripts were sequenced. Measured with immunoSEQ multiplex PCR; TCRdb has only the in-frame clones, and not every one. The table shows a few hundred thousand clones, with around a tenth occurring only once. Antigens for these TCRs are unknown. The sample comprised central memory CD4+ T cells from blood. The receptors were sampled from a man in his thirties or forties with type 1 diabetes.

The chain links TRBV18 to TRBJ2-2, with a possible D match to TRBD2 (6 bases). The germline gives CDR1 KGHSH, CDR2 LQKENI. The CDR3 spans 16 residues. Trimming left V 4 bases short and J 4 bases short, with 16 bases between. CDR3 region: CASSHGGGALTGELFF. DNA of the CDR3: TGTGCCAGCTCACACGGCGGAGGGGCCCTCACCGGGGAGCTGTTTTTT.

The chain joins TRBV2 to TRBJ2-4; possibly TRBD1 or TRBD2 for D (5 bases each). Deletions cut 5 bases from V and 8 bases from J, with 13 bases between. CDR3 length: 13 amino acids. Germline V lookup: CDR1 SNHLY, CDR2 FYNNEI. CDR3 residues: CASSRDRIDIQYF. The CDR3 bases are TGTGCCAGCAGTCGGGACCGCATTGACATTCAGTACTTC. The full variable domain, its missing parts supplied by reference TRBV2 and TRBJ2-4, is EPEVTQTPSHQVTQMGQEVILRCVPISNHLYFYWYRQILGQKVEFLVSFYNNEISEKSEIFDDQFSVERPDGSNFTLKIRSTKLEDSAMYFCASSRDRIDIQYFGAGTRLSVL.

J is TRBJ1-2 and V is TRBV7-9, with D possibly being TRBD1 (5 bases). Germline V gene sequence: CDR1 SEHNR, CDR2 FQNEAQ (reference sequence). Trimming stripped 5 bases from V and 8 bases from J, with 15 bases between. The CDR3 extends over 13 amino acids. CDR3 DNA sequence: TGTGCCAGCAGCCCAGGGACCCTTGGGGGCTACACCTTC. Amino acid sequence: CASSPGTLGGYTF.

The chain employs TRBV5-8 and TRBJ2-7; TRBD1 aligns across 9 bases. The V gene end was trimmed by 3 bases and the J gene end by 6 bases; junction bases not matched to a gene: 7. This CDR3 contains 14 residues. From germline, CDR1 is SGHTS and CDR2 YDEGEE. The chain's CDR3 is CASSYMRTGVEQYF. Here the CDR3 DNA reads TGTGCCAGCAGCTATATGAGGACAGGGGTCGAGCAGTACTTC.

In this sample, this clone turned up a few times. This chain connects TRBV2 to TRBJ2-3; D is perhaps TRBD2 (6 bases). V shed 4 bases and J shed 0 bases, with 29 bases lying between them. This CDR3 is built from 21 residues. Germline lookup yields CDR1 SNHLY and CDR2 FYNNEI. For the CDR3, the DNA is TGTGCCAGCAGTGCCCCCCTGTACGGTTCACCGATGGGGACTAGCACAGATACGCAGTATTTT. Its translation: CASSAPLYGSPMGTSTDTQYF.

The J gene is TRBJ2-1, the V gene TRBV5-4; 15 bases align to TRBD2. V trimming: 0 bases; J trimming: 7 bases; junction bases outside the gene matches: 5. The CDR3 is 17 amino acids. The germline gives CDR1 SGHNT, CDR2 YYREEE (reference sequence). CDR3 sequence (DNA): TGTGCCAGCAGCTTGGGGGGTGGGACTAGCGGGAGGAATGAGCAGTTCTTC. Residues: CASSLGGGTSGRNEQFF.

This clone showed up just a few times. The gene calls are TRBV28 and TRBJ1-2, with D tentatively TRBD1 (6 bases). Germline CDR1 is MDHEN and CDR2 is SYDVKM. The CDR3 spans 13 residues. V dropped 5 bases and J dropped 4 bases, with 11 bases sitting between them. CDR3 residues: CASSPTGPYGYTF. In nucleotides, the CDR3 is TGTGCCAGCAGTCCGACAGGCCCCTATGGCTACACCTTC.

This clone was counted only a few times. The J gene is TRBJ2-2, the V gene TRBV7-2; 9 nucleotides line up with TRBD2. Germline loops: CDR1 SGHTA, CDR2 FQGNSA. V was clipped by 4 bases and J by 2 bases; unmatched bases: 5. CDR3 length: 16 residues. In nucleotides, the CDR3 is TGTGCCAGCAGCTCCCGACTAGCGGCTAACACCGGGGAGCTGTTTTTT. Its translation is CASSSRLAANTGELFF.

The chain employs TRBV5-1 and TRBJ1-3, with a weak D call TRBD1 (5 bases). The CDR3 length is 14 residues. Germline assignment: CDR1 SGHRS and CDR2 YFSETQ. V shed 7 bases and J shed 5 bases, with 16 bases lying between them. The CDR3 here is CASRPGDSRNTIYF. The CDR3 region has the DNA TGCGCCAGCCGTCCGGGGGACTCAAGAAACACCATATATTTT. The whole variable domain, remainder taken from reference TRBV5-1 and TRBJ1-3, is KAGVTQTPRYLIKTRGQQVTLSCSPISGHRSVSWYQQTPGQGLQFLFEYFSETQRNKGNFPGRFSGRQFSNSRSEMNVSTLELGDSALYLCASRPGDSRNTIYFGEGSWLTVV.